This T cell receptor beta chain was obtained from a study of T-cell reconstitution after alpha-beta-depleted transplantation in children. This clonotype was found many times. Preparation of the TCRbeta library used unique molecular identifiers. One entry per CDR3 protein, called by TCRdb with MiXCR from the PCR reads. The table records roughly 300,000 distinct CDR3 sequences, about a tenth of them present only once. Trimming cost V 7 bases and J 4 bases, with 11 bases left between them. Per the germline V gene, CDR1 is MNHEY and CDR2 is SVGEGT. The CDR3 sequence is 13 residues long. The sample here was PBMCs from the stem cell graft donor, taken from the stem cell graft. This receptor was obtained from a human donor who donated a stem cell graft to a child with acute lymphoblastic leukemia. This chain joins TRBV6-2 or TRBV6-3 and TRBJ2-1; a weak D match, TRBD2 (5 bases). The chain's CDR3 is CASTTSGYNEQFF. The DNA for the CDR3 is TGTGCCAGCACCACCAGCGGATACAATGAGCAGTTCTTC.